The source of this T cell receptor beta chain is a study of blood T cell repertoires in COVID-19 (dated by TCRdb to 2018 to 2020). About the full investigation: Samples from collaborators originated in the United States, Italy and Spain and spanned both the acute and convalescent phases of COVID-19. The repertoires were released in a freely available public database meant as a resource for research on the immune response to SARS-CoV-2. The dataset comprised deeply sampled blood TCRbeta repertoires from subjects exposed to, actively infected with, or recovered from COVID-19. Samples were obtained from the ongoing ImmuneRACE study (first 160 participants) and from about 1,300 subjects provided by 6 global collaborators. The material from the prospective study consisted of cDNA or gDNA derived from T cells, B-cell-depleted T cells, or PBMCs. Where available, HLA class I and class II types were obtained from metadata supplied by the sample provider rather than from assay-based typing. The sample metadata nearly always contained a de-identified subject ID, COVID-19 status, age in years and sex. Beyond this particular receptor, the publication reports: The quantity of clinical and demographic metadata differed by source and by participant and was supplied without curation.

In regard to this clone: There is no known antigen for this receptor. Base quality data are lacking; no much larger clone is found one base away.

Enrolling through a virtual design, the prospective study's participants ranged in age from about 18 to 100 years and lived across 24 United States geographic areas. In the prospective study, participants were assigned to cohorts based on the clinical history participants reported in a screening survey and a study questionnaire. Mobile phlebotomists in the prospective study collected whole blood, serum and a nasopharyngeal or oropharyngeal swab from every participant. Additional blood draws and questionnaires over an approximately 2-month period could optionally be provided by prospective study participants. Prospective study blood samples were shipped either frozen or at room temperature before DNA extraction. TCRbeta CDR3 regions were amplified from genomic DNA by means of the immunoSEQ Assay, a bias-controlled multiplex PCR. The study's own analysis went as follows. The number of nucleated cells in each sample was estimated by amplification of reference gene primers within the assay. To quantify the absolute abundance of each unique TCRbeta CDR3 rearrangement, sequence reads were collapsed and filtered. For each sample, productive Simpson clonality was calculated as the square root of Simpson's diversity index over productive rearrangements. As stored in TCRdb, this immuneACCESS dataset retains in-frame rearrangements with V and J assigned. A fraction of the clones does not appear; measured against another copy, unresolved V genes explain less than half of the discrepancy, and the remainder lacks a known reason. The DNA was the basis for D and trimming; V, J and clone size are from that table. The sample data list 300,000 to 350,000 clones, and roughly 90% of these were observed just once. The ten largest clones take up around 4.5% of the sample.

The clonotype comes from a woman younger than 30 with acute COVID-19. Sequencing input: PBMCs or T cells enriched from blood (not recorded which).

The DNA sequence is as follows: TGTGCCAGCAGGAGTGGGGCTAGCGGCTACAATGAGCAGTTCTTC. Its coded protein is CASRSGASGYNEQFF. This receptor chain uses TRBV28 and TRBJ2-1; 7 of the junction bases match TRBD2. The CDR3 numbers 15 residues from cysteine through phenylalanine. Here the CDR3 DNA is all that survives: 45 bases in frame from base 1. For this chain, trimming is 6 bases at the V end and 3 bases at the J end, and the number of junction bases without a gene match is 8. Via the germline V gene, CDR1 is MDHEN and CDR2 SYDVKM.